The 32 T cell receptor beta chains presented below share a single source sample, sequenced in a study of cytomegalovirus exposure and HLA in healthy donors. Primers included in the PCR were 60 Vbeta and 13 Jbeta primers. Clones were read by immunoSEQ multiplex PCR, and TCRdb kept only the in-frame ones, dropping some. This table has about 190,000 clones, roughly four fifths appearing once. Sequenced input: PBMCs. These receptors were collected from a man aged 50 to 59 in good health and CMV-seronegative.

The chain joins TRBV27 to TRBJ2-5; a possible D gene is TRBD1 (6 bases). V lost 6 bases and J lost 2, with 13 bases in between. The CDR3 has 14 residues. Germline loops: CDR1 MNHEY, CDR2 SMNVEV (reference sequence). In nucleotides, the CDR3 is TGTGCCAGCAGCTCCGGACAGAGACAAGAGACCCAGTACTTC. Protein product: CASSSGQRQETQYF.

The rearrangement links TRBV7-2 to TRBJ2-1; D not certain. This CDR3 contains 14 residues. V was clipped by 5 bases and J by 0 bases, with 8 bases between them. Germline CDR1 is SGHTA and CDR2 is FQGNSA. Written as DNA, the CDR3 is TGTGCCAGCAGCCCGCCGGGCTCCTACAATGAGCAGTTCTTC. This gives the protein CASSPPGSYNEQFF. The whole variable domain, remainder taken from reference TRBV7-2 and TRBJ2-1, is GAGVSQSPSNKVTEKGKDVELRCDPISGHTALYWYRQSLGQGLEFLIYFQGNSAPDKSGLPSDRFSAERTGGSVSTLTIQRTQQEDSAVYLCASSPPGSYNEQFFGPGTRLTVL.

The rearrangement joins TRBV28 to TRBJ1-3; unclear D gene. V shed 8 bases and J shed 0 bases, with 11 bases lying between them. CDR1 and CDR2 (germline): MDHEN, SYDVKM. The length of the CDR3 is 14 residues. CDR3 coding DNA: TGTGCCAGCTGGCCCGGGAACTCTGGAAACACCATATATTTT. Translating gives CASWPGNSGNTIYF.

This clone showed up just a few times. V is TRBV5-8 and J is TRBJ1-2, with D perhaps TRBD1 (6 bases). Trimming removed 0 bases from V and 6 bases from J, with 9 bases in between. The germline V gene encodes CDR1 SGHTS and CDR2 YDEGEE. CDR3 length: 13 amino acids. The CDR3 DNA is TGTGCCAGCAGCTTGGCAGGGGTGCATGGCTACACCTTC. Its protein is CASSLAGVHGYTF.

The V and J genes are TRBV6-6 and TRBJ2-3; D might be TRBD2 (5 bases). This CDR3 region has 12 residues. The V gene's germline CDR1 is MNHNY and CDR2 SVGAGI (reference sequence). The ends were cut back, 5 bases at V and 6 bases at J, with 9 bases in the middle. In DNA, the CDR3 is TGTGCCAGCAGTCTAGCTTGGGATACGCAGTATTTT. Protein product: CASSLAWDTQYF.

J is TRBJ1-1 and V is TRBV23-1; 9 positions match TRBD1. TRBV23-1 is classed as an ORF, of uncertain function. J was trimmed by 5 bases and V by 6 bases; bases with no gene match: 10. CDR3 size: 15 residues. CDR3 sequence (DNA): TGCGCCAGCAGGGCGGGGGACAGGGTAGGAACTGAAGCTTTCTTT. It specifies CASRAGDRVGTEAFF.

The chain is built from TRBV6-5 and TRBJ1-2; 11 bases are a match to TRBD1. The CDR3 runs 14 residues. V dropped 4 bases and J dropped 7; count of bases not matched to a gene: 5. Germline values: CDR1 MNHEY, CDR2 SVGAGI. The CDR3 here is CASSSGTGGGGYTF. CDR3 nucleotides: TGTGCCAGCAGTTCCGGGACAGGGGGAGGTGGCTACACCTTC.

This rearrangement joins TRBV6-1 to TRBJ2-6, with TRBD1 matching over 8 bases. V lost 4 bases, J lost 2 bases, and 1 base stayed unmatched. The CDR3 runs to 15 residues. Per the germline V gene, CDR1 is MNHNS and CDR2 is SASEGT. The CDR3 protein is CASSAQGAGANVLTF. Here the CDR3 DNA reads TGTGCCAGCAGTGCACAGGGGGCTGGGGCCAACGTCCTGACTTTC.

The chain carries TRBV6-4 and TRBJ2-3; D is uncertain. The germline V gene has CDR1 MRHNA and CDR2 SNTAGT. Trimming took off 0 bases at V and 9 bases at J, with 13 bases between the two ends. The CDR3 is 14 amino acids. Here the CDR3 reads CASSDSKVGGTQYF. CDR3 DNA sequence: TGTGCCAGCAGTGACTCGAAGGTCGGCGGCACGCAGTATTTT.

The V call is TRBV5-1, the J call TRBJ1-2; 11 nucleotides agree with TRBD1. The CDR3 runs 14 residues. Trimming cost V 3 bases and J 7 bases; bases outside gene matches: 5. Germline values: CDR1 SGHRS, CDR2 YFSETQ. CDR3 region: CASSSGQGGFGYTF. The CDR3 nucleotides are TGCGCCAGCAGCTCGGGACAGGGGGGCTTTGGCTACACCTTC.

This clone is a singleton in its sample. This chain links TRBV6-5 with TRBJ1-6; no clear D gene. Germline V gene data show CDR1 as MNHEY and CDR2 as SVGAGI. V was trimmed by 0 bases and J by 3 bases, leaving 6 bases between them. The CDR3 is made up of 15 amino acids. The CDR3 here is CASSYSRLYNSPLHF. Here the CDR3 DNA reads TGTGCCAGCAGTTACTCCCGACTCTATAATTCACCCCTCCACTTT.

The chain recombines TRBV30 with TRBJ2-3; 7 bases map to TRBD1. Losses at the gene ends were 5 bases for V and 5 bases for J; bases not matched to a gene: 13. CDR3 size: 15 residues. Germline V lookup: CDR1 GTSNPN, CDR2 SVGIG (reference sequence). Written as DNA, the CDR3 is TGTGCCTGGGGAAAATCCGGGACAGCCGTAGATACGCAGTATTTT. The encoded protein is CAWGKSGTAVDTQYF.

This chain uses TRBV6-5 with TRBJ2-7; TRBD1 is a possible D gene (6 bases). The CDR3 loop spans 13 amino acids. Trimming left V 2 bases short and J 3 bases short, with 8 bases between. CDR1 is MNHEY and CDR2 is SVGAGI in the germline V gene. CDR3 DNA: TGTGCCAGCAGTTACGGACAGTTCTACGAGCAGTACTTC. Translated, it gives CASSYGQFYEQYF.

The chain carries TRBV25-1 and TRBJ2-2; 10 positions agree with TRBD1. The CDR3 contains 15 residues. Trimming took 6 bases from V and 1 from J; bases not matched to a gene: 2. CDR1 is MGHDK and CDR2 is SYGVNS in the germline V gene. Here the CDR3 reads CASRGQGGNTGELFF. As DNA, the CDR3 is TGTGCCAGCAGAGGACAGGGGGGGAACACCGGGGAGCTGTTTTTT.

The gene calls are TRBV7-9 and TRBJ2-3, with 7 nucleotides matching TRBD1. The trim removed 5 bases at V and 6 bases at J, leaving 17 bases unmatched. The CDR3 runs to 17 residues. Looked up from germline, CDR1 is SEHNR and CDR2 is FQNEAQ (reference sequence). The CDR3 region is CASSPRGGAVPVDTQYF. The CDR3 DNA is TGTGCCAGCAGCCCTAGAGGGGGCGCGGTGCCGGTGGATACGCAGTATTTT.

Only one count was recorded for this clone. V usage is TRBV6-1 and J usage is TRBJ2-5; 7 bases map to TRBD1. CDR1 MNHNS and CDR2 SASEGT come from the germline V gene. This CDR3 comprises 14 residues. V trimming: 6 bases; J trimming: 4 bases; junction bases outside the gene matches: 8. This CDR3 reads CASSAPRGTETQYF. The CDR3 region has the DNA TGTGCCAGCAGCGCCCCCAGGGGGACAGAGACCCAGTACTTC.

As for this clone: An end of the junction differs from the germline gene, which may be a read error. The genes are TRBV7-9 and TRBJ2-7; 11 bases fit TRBD2. Germline values: CDR1 SEHNR, CDR2 FQNEAQ (reference sequence). This CDR3 region has 14 residues. This CDR3 is CSSSTSGSSYEQYF. As DNA, the CDR3 is TGTTCCAGCAGTACTAGCGGGAGTTCCTACGAGCAGTACTTC.

The rearrangement uses TRBV7-3 and TRBJ2-5, with D possibly being TRBD2 (7 bases). The CDR3 totals 14 residues. The V end lost 5 bases, the J end lost 5 bases, and 15 bases lay between the germline ends. Germline CDR1 is SGHTA and CDR2 is FQGTGA. For the CDR3, the DNA is TGTGCCAGCAGCCGCTCGGGGGGCGGTGAGACCCAGTACTTC. Translation gives CASSRSGGGETQYF.

The J gene is TRBJ1-2, the V gene TRBV10-3, with a weak D call TRBD1 (5 bases). The ends were cut back, 3 bases at V and 5 bases at J, with 19 bases in the middle. There are 16 residues in the CDR3. CDR1 is ENHRY, CDR2 SYGVKD, per germline. The chain's CDR3 is CAISDQSRRAHYGYTF. Written as DNA, the CDR3 is TGTGCCATCAGTGATCAATCTCGCAGGGCACATTATGGCTACACCTTC.

This chain joins TRBV5-1 and TRBJ2-2, with TRBD2 as a possible D gene (5 bases). V lost 0 bases and J 7 bases, leaving 7 bases between the germline ends. CDR3 length equals 13 residues. CDR1 SGHRS and CDR2 YFSETQ come from the germline V gene. This chain's CDR3 is CASSLDGVGELFF. As DNA, the CDR3 is TGCGCCAGCAGCTTGGACGGGGTCGGGGAGCTGTTTTTT.

This clone appeared a single time. V and J are TRBV28 and TRBJ2-7; D may be TRBD1 (6 bases). The V and J ends lost 6 bases and 2 bases respectively, with 14 bases between them. Looked up from germline, CDR1 is MDHEN and CDR2 is SYDVKM. There are 14 residues in the CDR3. CDR3 in DNA: TGTGCCAGCAGGTTCCGGGACACAACCTACGAGCAGTACTTC. This gives the protein CASRFRDTTYEQYF.

The chain recombines TRBV7-9 with TRBJ1-2, with D possibly TRBD1 on 5 matching bases. Germline V gene lookup returns CDR1 SEHNR and CDR2 FQNEAQ (reference sequence). V was shortened by 5 bases and J by 2 bases, with 15 bases between the two germline ends. The CDR3 consists of 15 residues. In DNA form, the CDR3 reads TGTGCCAGCAGCCCCCCGACAGTACTAAACTATGGCTACACCTTC. It is translated as CASSPPTVLNYGYTF.

CDR3 residues: CASSLTGGMNTEAFF. Here the CDR3 DNA reads TGTGCCAGCAGTTTGACAGGGGGGATGAACACTGAAGCTTTCTTT. This chain uses TRBV6-5 with TRBJ1-1; 9 nucleotides align to TRBD1. From germline, CDR1 is MNHEY and CDR2 SVGAGI. The CDR3 contains 15 residues. V was pared by 4 bases and J by 0 bases, with 3 bases of the junction left unmatched.

This clone was detected once. J is TRBJ2-2 and V is TRBV2; TRBD1 might be the D (5 bases). V gave up 8 bases and J gave up 7 bases, with 14 bases separating them. This CDR3 comprises 13 residues. Germline V lookup: CDR1 SNHLY, CDR2 FYNNEI. In DNA form, the CDR3 reads TGTGCCAGCCTCTCCACAGACAGCGGGGAGCTGTTTTTT. It specifies CASLSTDSGELFF.

A single count supports this clone. The chain joins TRBV7-8 to TRBJ2-3; 10 bases map to TRBD2. This CDR3 contains 16 residues. The germline gives CDR1 SGHVS, CDR2 FQNEAQ. The trim removed 5 bases at V and 2 bases at J, leaving 7 bases unmatched. CDR3: CASSPRTSGITDTQYF. Here the CDR3 DNA reads TGTGCCAGCAGCCCCCGGACTAGCGGCATCACAGATACGCAGTATTTT.

The rearrangement uses TRBV9 and TRBJ1-1; 12 nucleotides agree with TRBD1. The CDR3 runs 17 residues. CDR1 is SGDLS and CDR2 is YYNGEE in the germline V gene. Trimming removed 4 bases from V and 3 bases from J; junction bases left unmatched: 10. The CDR3 DNA sequence: TGTGCCAGCAGCCCTCGGGACAGGGGGCAGTGGGACACTGAAGCTTTCTTT. Translation: CASSPRDRGQWDTEAFF. Looking up the rest from reference TRBV9 and TRBJ1-1 gives the full variable domain: DSGVTQTPKHLITATGQRVTLRCSPRSGDLSVYWYQQSLDQGLQFLIQYYNGEERAKGNILERFSAQQFPDLHSELNLSSLELGDSALYFCASSPRDRGQWDTEAFFGQGTRLTVV.

This clone was observed once. This rearrangement joins TRBV5-1 to TRBJ2-1; 9 bases line up with TRBD2. Germline lookup yields CDR1 SGHRS and CDR2 YFSETQ. The CDR3 consists of 15 residues. After removal of 3 bases from V and 6 bases from J, the junction contained 7 bases not matched to a gene. CDR3 protein: CASSWPGRGGNEQFF. The CDR3 DNA follows: TGCGCCAGCAGCTGGCCCGGGCGGGGGGGCAATGAGCAGTTCTTC.

The chain combines TRBV19 with TRBJ2-7, with a weak D call TRBD1 (6 bases). The germline V gene encodes CDR1 LNHDA and CDR2 SQIVND (reference sequence). With 6 bases removed from V and 6 bases from J, the gap between germline ends came to 18 bases. The CDR3 is made up of 14 amino acids. The CDR3 region is CASRIQQGRPEQYF. The CDR3 DNA follows: TGTGCCAGTAGGATCCAACAGGGTCGACCCGAGCAGTACTTC.

The chain joins TRBV15 to TRBJ2-1, with D perhaps matching TRBD1 (6 bases). The CDR3 runs to 16 residues. The V end was cut by 2 bases, the J end by 7 bases, with 18 bases between. Germline CDR1 is LNHNV and CDR2 is YYDKDF (reference sequence). The CDR3 bases are TGTGCCACCAGCAGACAACTGGGACAAAGGTGGAATGAGCAGTTCTTC. This translates into CATSRQLGQRWNEQFF.

The count of this clone is one. V usage is TRBV7-6 and J usage is TRBJ1-1; D gene uncertain. The germline V gene has CDR1 SGHVS and CDR2 FNYEAQ. Trimming took off 6 bases at V and 4 bases at J, with 15 bases between the two ends. The CDR3 has 14 residues. CDR3 loop: CASSPLPLSTEAFF. Here the CDR3 DNA reads TGTGCCAGCAGTCCTCTACCCCTGAGCACTGAAGCTTTCTTT.

The chain uses TRBV7-3 and TRBJ1-5; D not certain. The CDR3 consists of 12 residues. V lost 5 bases and J lost 7, with 9 bases in between. The germline CDR1 and CDR2 sequences are SGHTA and FQGTGA. CDR3 sequence (DNA): TGTGCCAGCAGCCCACCCGGGCAGCCCCAGCATTTT. This codes for CASSPPGQPQHF.

J is TRBJ2-3 and V is TRBV20-1, with D perhaps TRBD1 (5 bases). The germline gives CDR1 DFQATT, CDR2 SNEGSKA (reference sequence). V gave up 5 bases and J gave up 11 bases, with 11 bases separating them. The CDR3 covers 10 residues. CDR3 sequence (DNA): TGCAGTGCTTCAGGGATGGAGCAGTATTTT. This codes for CSASGMEQYF.